These 5 T cell receptor beta chains originate from one sample sequenced in a study of cytomegalovirus exposure and HLA in healthy donors. The PCR employed 60 Vbeta primers together with 13 Jbeta primers. Here immunoSEQ multiplex PCR was the method, and the copy in TCRdb shows in-frame clones only, minus some. The sample has 200,000 or so clones, roughly 87% seen once. The sequenced sample consisted of PBMCs. These receptors were obtained from a girl under three years old in good health and CMV-seronegative.

The rearrangement uses TRBV7-9 and TRBJ2-5; D is unclear. The J call is uncertain, as TRBJ2-7 better fits the DNA end. The germline V gene has CDR1 SEHNR and CDR2 FQNEAQ (reference sequence). This CDR3 region has 12 residues. The CDR3 reads CASSPSTYEQYF. The CDR3 coding sequence is TGTGCCAGCAGCCCCTCCACCTACGAGCAGTACTTC.

The chain joins TRBV5-4 to TRBJ2-7, with 8 bases lining up with TRBD2. Germline V gene lookup returns CDR1 SGHNT and CDR2 YYREEE (reference sequence). The CDR3 spans 14 residues. J lost 6 bases, V lost 5 bases, and 10 bases had no gene match. The CDR3 loop reads CASSPTGTRCEQYF. CDR3 in DNA: TGTGCCAGCAGTCCAACCGGGACTAGATGCGAGCAGTACTTC. The variable domain in full, with the rest retrieved from reference TRBV5-4 and TRBJ2-7, is ETGVTQSPTHLIKTRGQQVTLRCSSQSGHNTVSWYQQALGQGPQFIFQYYREEENGRGNFPPRFSGLQFPNYSSELNVNALELDDSALYLCASSPTGTRCEQYFGPGTRLTVT.

This chain links TRBV10-3 with TRBJ2-2, with D possibly TRBD1 on 5 matching bases. Germline assignment: CDR1 ENHRY and CDR2 SYGVKD. This CDR3 contains 13 residues. Deletions cut 0 bases from V and 6 bases from J, with 5 bases between. The CDR3 sequence is CAISESGAGELFF. The CDR3 DNA reads TGTGCCATCAGTGAGTCAGGGGCCGGGGAGCTGTTTTTT.

This chain joins TRBV10-3 and TRBJ1-1; D perhaps matches TRBD1 (6 bases). The CDR3 runs 13 residues. The V end was cut by 7 bases, the J end by 7 bases, with 16 bases between. Per germline, CDR1 ENHRY and CDR2 SYGVKD. Here the CDR3 reads CAIMEPGQVEAFF. CDR3 coding DNA: TGTGCCATCATGGAGCCGGGACAAGTTGAAGCTTTCTTT.

The rearrangement joins TRBV5-1 to TRBJ1-2; D not resolved. V was pared by 2 bases and J by 8 bases, with 7 bases between. Germline loops: CDR1 SGHRS, CDR2 YFSETQ. This CDR3 comprises 11 residues. CDR3 sequence (DNA): TGCGCCAGCAGCTTAGACTCGGGCTACACCTTC. The encoded protein is CASSLDSGYTF.